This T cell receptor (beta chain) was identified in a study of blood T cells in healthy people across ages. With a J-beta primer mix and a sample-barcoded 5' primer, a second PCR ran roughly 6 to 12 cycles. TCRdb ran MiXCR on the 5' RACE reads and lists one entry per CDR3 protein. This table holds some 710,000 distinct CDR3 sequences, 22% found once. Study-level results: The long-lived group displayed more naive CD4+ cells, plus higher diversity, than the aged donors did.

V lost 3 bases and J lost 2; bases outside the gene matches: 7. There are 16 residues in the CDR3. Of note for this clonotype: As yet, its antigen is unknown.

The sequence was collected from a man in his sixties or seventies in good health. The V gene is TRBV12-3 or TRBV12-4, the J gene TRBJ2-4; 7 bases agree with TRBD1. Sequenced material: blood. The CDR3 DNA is TGTGCCAGCAGTTTCCCTGCAGGGGGATCCAAAAACATTCAGTACTTC. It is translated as CASSFPAGGSKNIQYF.